This entry is about one T cell receptor beta chain. The record originates from a study of blood T cell repertoires in COVID-19. Study context: The United States, Italy and Spain were the sources of the acute and convalescent COVID-19 samples.

The CDR3 sequence is 16 residues long. Germline V CDR1 and CDR2: MNHEY, SVGEGT. Trimming removed 5 bases from V and 10 bases from J; junction bases left unmatched: 17. Per the authors' pipeline: For nucleated cells, counts were estimated from reference gene primer amplification. Only in-frame clones appear in the TCRdb table, and some are missing; sequencing was by immunoSEQ multiplex PCR. V, J and clone size derive from that table, while D and trimming were established from the DNA sequence. The repertoire holds 65,000 to 85,000 clones, more than 80% seen once, with less than 9% in the top ten. Material: peripheral blood. This clonotype was obtained from a human donor in a cohort sampled during active COVID-19. V gene TRBV6-2 or TRBV6-3 combines with J gene TRBJ1-1, with 9 bases matching TRBD1. For the CDR3, the DNA is TGTGCCAGCAGTCACCCCCCCGGGACAGGGTCGCAGGGAGCTTTCTTT. Translated, it gives CASSHPPGTGSQGAFF.